The 2 T cell receptor beta chains below were found in one sample sequenced in a study of blood T cells in healthy people across ages. With a J-beta primer mix and a sample-barcoded 5' primer, a second PCR ran 7 to 11 cycles. One entry per CDR3 protein, called by TCRdb with MiXCR from the 5' RACE reads. There are approximately 1,000,000 distinct CDR3 sequences in the sample; less than 50% occur only once, and 18% lies in the top ten. The sample comprised blood. These receptor sequences come from a woman aged 55-75 years in good health.

This chain connects TRBV11-3 to TRBJ2-3; 15 bases align to TRBD2. This CDR3 spans 17 amino acids. Germline assignment: CDR1 SGHNT and CDR2 YENEEA. Unmatched junction bases numbered 7, after V lost 5 bases and J lost 4 bases. The CDR3, as DNA: TGTGCCAGCAGCCCGGGACTAGCGGGAGGTTCCCCAGATACGCAGTATTTT. Translated, it gives CASSPGLAGGSPDTQYF.

The V and J genes are TRBV7-9 and TRBJ2-7; 9 nucleotides align to TRBD2. The germline CDR1 and CDR2 sequences are SEHNR and FQNEAQ (reference sequence). CDR3 length: 18 residues. The J segment lost 3 bases and the V segment lost 3 bases, leaving 15 bases of the junction unmatched. The CDR3 protein is CASSFTRAKTSGNYEQYF. CDR3 nucleotides: TGTGCCAGCAGCTTTACCCGGGCTAAGACTAGCGGAAACTACGAGCAGTACTTC.